The text below deals with one TCR beta chain. An amount of RNA that ranged from roughly 0.45 to 1 ug was reverse transcribed with random hexamers. An immunoSEQ multiplex PCR generated amplified TCR beta CDR3 products spanning 54 Vbeta and 13 Jbeta. TCRdb re-derived calls from the immunoSEQ multiplex PCR reads in MiXCR, one entry per CDR3 protein. The top ten clones hold roughly 0.5% of a sample with about 52,000 distinct CDR3 sequences, roughly 93% of them seen once. The CD8+ and CD4+ T cells were negatively isolated, with the TEMRA cells enriched by FACS. The data were taken from a study of CD8 T cells in Susac syndrome. Germline V CDR1 and CDR2: MNHNS, SASEGT. V shed 6 bases, J shed 7 bases, and the junction held 12 bases outside the gene matches. The CDR3 is 15 amino acids.

The genes are TRBV6-1 and TRBJ2-1; TRBD2 matches at 7 bases. The receptor's source is a human donor with multiple sclerosis. Sequencing input: CD8+ T cells from PBMCs. The CDR3 coding sequence is TGTGCCAGCAGCGAACTGGACGAAGCGGGGAATGAGCAGTTCTTC. Protein: CASSELDEAGNEQFF.